This T cell receptor beta chain was profiled in a study of cytomegalovirus exposure and HLA in healthy donors. Across the whole study: The early release's HLA-typed donors yielded tens of millions of unique TCRs.

Study-wide findings and caveats: The authors later found most CMV-associated TCR beta chains appeared HLA-restricted. Among the CMV-associated chains, a few were confirmed in vitro as specific for CMV antigens.

Trimming shortened V by 0 bases and J by 1 base, and 12 bases separated the two germline ends. CDR3 length: 16 amino acids. Amplification used 60 Vbeta primers and 13 Jbeta primers. Original handling: In a later analysis, of roughly 83 million unique beta chains, some 10 million appeared in at least two donors. Repertoires were generated with immunoSEQ multiplex PCR, while TCRdb's copy carries only in-frame clones and drops some. V and J calls and clone size are those listed in that table; D and trimming were worked out from the DNA. The repertoire consists of fewer than 250,000 clones, with approximately 83% occurring once and the leading ten covering roughly 0.71%. With regard to this clone: What it binds is not known.

This chain uses TRBV23-1 with TRBJ1-1, with D tentatively TRBD1 (6 bases). TRBV23-1 is placed among ORFs of uncertain function. Sequenced input: PBMCs. The source of this sequence is a boy aged 2 to 9 in good health and CMV-seronegative. CDR3 region: CASSQSGQSPNTEAFF. Written as DNA, the CDR3 is TGCGCCAGCAGTCAATCCGGACAGTCCCCGAACACTGAAGCTTTCTTT.